These 30 T cell receptor beta chains came from one sample sequenced in a study of blood T cell repertoires in COVID-19. The repertoire was sequenced with immunoSEQ multiplex PCR; TCRdb's copy has only in-frame clones and lacks some. The data hold a few hundred thousand clones, with more than 75% observed a single time. The sample was PBMCs or T cells enriched from blood (not recorded which). These TCRs come from an older woman in a cohort exposed to, infected with or recovered from COVID-19 (not recorded which).

The chain joins TRBV27 to TRBJ1-5; possibly TRBD1 for D (5 bases). CDR3 length: 15 amino acids. Germline CDR1 and CDR2: MNHEY and SMNVEV (reference sequence). V was shortened by 4 bases and J by 4 bases, with 14 bases between the two germline ends. The CDR3 DNA sequence: TGTGCCAGCAGTTCTGCGGGGCTGCCGAATCAGCCCCAGCATTTT. Translated: CASSSAGLPNQPQHF.

V is TRBV5-1 and J is TRBJ2-3, with 7 nucleotides matching TRBD2. Germline trimming cut 4 bases from V and 2 bases from J; bases unmatched to any gene: 10. The CDR3 has 16 amino acids. The germline CDR1 and CDR2 sequences are SGHRS and YFSETQ. The CDR3 protein is CASSPPVSGNTDTQYF. As DNA, the CDR3 is TGCGCCAGCAGCCCCCCGGTGAGCGGGAACACAGATACGCAGTATTTT.

CDR3 sequence (DNA): TGTGCCAGCAGTGAATATCGGGAGCGGGAAGGTGAGCAGTTCTTC. This codes for CASSEYREREGEQFF. The chain couples TRBV25-1 to TRBJ2-1, with 7 bases matching TRBD2. The CDR3 covers 15 residues. The J segment lost 9 bases and the V segment lost 0 bases, leaving 8 bases of the junction unmatched. Germline V gene data show CDR1 as MGHDK and CDR2 as SYGVNS.

The chain combines TRBV18 with TRBJ1-1, with D possibly being TRBD1 (5 bases). Germline assignment: CDR1 KGHSH and CDR2 LQKENI. This CDR3 has 14 residues. Trimming took off 1 base at V and 7 bases at J, with 13 bases between the two ends. The CDR3 DNA sequence: TGTGCCAGCTCACCACAGGGGCGACTTGATGAAGCTTTCTTT. This codes for CASSPQGRLDEAFF.

This clone showed up just once. The chain links TRBV6-5 to TRBJ2-7; 8 nucleotides line up with TRBD2. Germline loops: CDR1 MNHEY, CDR2 SVGAGI. V was clipped by 3 bases and J by 1 base; unmatched bases: 2. The length of the CDR3 is 14 residues. CDR3 sequence (DNA): TGTGCCAGCAGTTATCCGGGGGGGTCCTACGAGCAGTACTTC. This gives the protein CASSYPGGSYEQYF.

The chain couples TRBV2 to TRBJ2-3, with 11 positions matching TRBD2. V was clipped by 8 bases and J by 2 bases; unmatched bases: 15. The CDR3 loop spans 18 amino acids. The germline gives CDR1 SNHLY, CDR2 FYNNEI. This CDR3 reads CASVLIAGTSGLTDTQYF. In nucleotides, the CDR3 is TGTGCCAGCGTTCTCATAGCCGGGACTAGCGGACTCACAGATACGCAGTATTTT.

The chain uses TRBV11-2 and TRBJ2-3, with no clear D. CDR1 and CDR2 (germline): SGHAT, FQNNGV. CDR3 length: 13 residues. V was pared by 0 bases and J by 3 bases, with 4 bases between. CDR3 amino acids: CASSLDRTDTQYF. The CDR3 DNA reads TGTGCCAGCAGCTTAGATCGTACAGATACGCAGTATTTT.

In this sample, this clone turned up once. This chain joins TRBV18 and TRBJ1-3; a possible D gene is TRBD1 (5 bases). Trimming cost V 2 bases and J 0 bases, with 8 bases left between them. Germline CDR1 is KGHSH and CDR2 is LQKENI. The CDR3 length is 15 residues. The CDR3 sequence: CASSPGGDSGNTIYF. CDR3 nucleotide sequence: TGTGCCAGCTCACCAGGGGGGGACTCTGGAAACACCATATATTTT.

On this clone itself: Other DNA sequences in this sample translate to the same CDR3. V usage is TRBV28 and J usage is TRBJ1-5, with a tentative D call TRBD1 (5 bases). Trimming removed 8 bases from V and 2 bases from J, with 7 bases in between. Germline lookup yields CDR1 MDHEN and CDR2 SYDVKM. The CDR3 covers 12 residues. The CDR3 DNA is TGTGCCAGCGGGGGGGGCAATCAGCCCCAGCATTTT. This codes for CASGGGNQPQHF.

A single count supports this clone. The genes are TRBV5-1 and TRBJ2-1, with TRBD1 identical over 7 bases. Germline CDR1 and CDR2: SGHRS and YFSETQ. The V segment lost 3 bases and the J segment 5 bases; nucleotides outside the gene matches: 11. This CDR3 has 16 residues. The CDR3 coding sequence is TGCGCCAGCAGCTCGCTTACAGGGGTTCAGAACAATGAGCAGTTCTTC. This encodes CASSSLTGVQNNEQFF. Full variable domain (rest looked up from reference TRBV5-1 and TRBJ2-1): KAGVTQTPRYLIKTRGQQVTLSCSPISGHRSVSWYQQTPGQGLQFLFEYFSETQRNKGNFPGRFSGRQFSNSRSEMNVSTLELGDSALYLCASSSLTGVQNNEQFFGPGTRLTVL.

J is TRBJ1-2 and V is TRBV3-1 (or the pseudogene TRBV3-2), with a possible D match to TRBD1 (6 bases). CDR3 length equals 16 residues. Per the germline V gene, CDR1 is LGHDT and CDR2 is YNNKEL (reference sequence). Trimming left V 0 bases short and J 5 bases short, with 16 bases between. The CDR3 loop is CASSQEGAGGGYGYTF. CDR3 coding DNA: TGTGCCAGCAGCCAAGAAGGCGCTGGGGGCGGATATGGCTACACCTTC.

The chain combines TRBV18 with TRBJ1-2, with 9 bases aligning to TRBD1. V shed 3 bases and J 8 bases; nucleotides not matched to a gene: 4. The V gene's germline CDR1 is KGHSH and CDR2 LQKENI. The CDR3 spans 13 residues. Written as DNA, the CDR3 is TGTGCCAGCTCACCGTGGACAGGGGAAGGCTACACCTTC. This encodes CASSPWTGEGYTF.

A few counts support this clone. This chain links TRBV7-6 with TRBJ1-3, with D perhaps TRBD1 (5 bases). CDR1 is SGHVS and CDR2 is FNYEAQ in the germline V gene. V shed 6 bases and J shed 0 bases, with 9 bases lying between them. The CDR3 is 14 residues long. CDR3 residues: CASRLRGSGNTIYF. The CDR3 region has the DNA TGTGCCAGCAGGCTAAGGGGCTCTGGAAACACCATATATTTT.

The chain uses TRBV19 and TRBJ2-7; TRBD1 agrees at 9 bases. The CDR3 is made up of 14 amino acids. Germline CDR1 LNHDA, CDR2 SQIVND (reference sequence). With 5 bases clipped from V and 1 base from J, the junction kept 3 bases outside the gene matches. CDR3: CASSGQGYSYEQYF. The CDR3 DNA reads as TGTGCCAGTAGTGGACAGGGGTATTCCTACGAGCAGTACTTC.

The chain uses TRBV9 and TRBJ2-1; unclear D gene. Germline V CDR1 and CDR2: SGDLS, YYNGEE. V lost 3 bases and J lost 0, with 10 bases in between. The CDR3 extends over 15 amino acids. CDR3 sequence: CASSDPGSSYNEQFF. Written as DNA, the CDR3 is TGTGCCAGCAGCGACCCAGGAAGCTCCTACAATGAGCAGTTCTTC.

CDR3 bases: TGTGCCAGCAGCTCCCCTAGGGAGGGGGGCTACAATGAGCAGTTCTTC. Translation gives CASSSPREGGYNEQFF. This sequence joins TRBV28 and TRBJ2-1; tentative D call: TRBD2 (7 bases). In germline, CDR1 is MDHEN, CDR2 SYDVKM. This CDR3 spans 16 amino acids. Trimming pared 6 bases from V and 3 bases from J, leaving 18 bases between. The variable domain in full, completed from reference TRBV28 and TRBJ2-1, reads DVKVTQSSRYLVKRTGEKVFLECVQDMDHENMFWYRQDPGLGLRLIYFSYDVKMKEKGDIPEGYSVSREKKERFSLILESASTNQTSMYLCASSSPREGGYNEQFFGPGTRLTVL.

The genes are TRBV4-1 and TRBJ1-2; TRBD1 agrees at 7 bases. V lost 0 bases to trimming and J lost 3 bases; unmatched junction nucleotides: 10. This CDR3 contains 17 residues. The germline V gene has CDR1 MGHRA and CDR2 YSYEKL. The CDR3 sequence: CASSQDILTGLDYGYTF. The DNA for the CDR3 is TGCGCCAGCAGCCAAGATATATTGACAGGGCTCGACTATGGCTACACCTTC.

The chain is built from TRBV19 and TRBJ1-4; 9 positions agree with TRBD1. The CDR3 runs 14 residues. The V gene end was trimmed by 4 bases and the J gene end by 7 bases; junction bases not matched to a gene: 4. CDR1 and CDR2 (germline): LNHDA, SQIVND (reference sequence). CDR3 region: CASSTGTGTEKLFF. In DNA, the CDR3 is TGTGCCAGTAGTACCGGGACAGGGACTGAAAAACTGTTTTTT.

CDR3 sequence reads: CASKGGPTDTQYF. The CDR3 nucleotides are TGTGCCAGCAAGGGAGGGCCCACAGATACGCAGTATTTT. V and J are TRBV2 and TRBJ2-3, with 7 bases that match TRBD2. This CDR3 comprises 13 residues. Germline V lookup: CDR1 SNHLY, CDR2 FYNNEI. The junction had 3 bases not matched to a gene; V was cut back by 7 bases and J by 2 bases.

The chain links TRBV5-6 to TRBJ2-7; TRBD1 aligns across 10 bases. Germline trimming cut 2 bases from V and 3 bases from J; bases unmatched to any gene: 2. In germline, CDR1 is SGHDT, CDR2 YYEEEE. CDR3 length: 14 amino acids. The CDR3 sequence is CASSFGTGVYEQYF. CDR3 nucleotides: TGTGCCAGCAGCTTTGGGACAGGGGTCTACGAGCAGTACTTC.

The rearrangement joins TRBV27 to TRBJ2-3; 10 nucleotides agree with TRBD1. This CDR3 has 14 amino acids. Germline V gives CDR1 MNHEY, CDR2 SMNVEV (reference sequence). V was pared by 6 bases and J by 3 bases, with 3 bases of the junction left unmatched. CDR3 protein: CASRRQGATDTQYF. CDR3 sequence (DNA): TGTGCCAGCAGGCGACAGGGGGCGACAGATACGCAGTATTTT.

The gene calls are TRBV18 and TRBJ1-1; the D is unclear. From germline, CDR1 is KGHSH and CDR2 LQKENI. The CDR3 runs to 18 residues. V lost 4 bases and J lost 1, with 22 bases in between. The CDR3 is CASSRRPGRERGNTEAFF. The CDR3 bases are TGTGCCAGCTCACGAAGGCCGGGTAGGGAGCGTGGGAACACTGAAGCTTTCTTT.

The rearrangement joins TRBV28 to TRBJ2-7; D is uncertain. The CDR3 runs to 14 residues. Trimming pared 7 bases from V and 4 bases from J, leaving 17 bases between. Germline-derived CDR1 and CDR2 are MDHEN and SYDVKM. CDR3 amino acids: CASTSPSPPYEQYF. The DNA of the CDR3 is TGTGCCAGCACCTCTCCCTCCCCCCCTTACGAGCAGTACTTC. Full variable domain (outside the CDR3, taken from reference TRBV28 and TRBJ2-7): DVKVTQSSRYLVKRTGEKVFLECVQDMDHENMFWYRQDPGLGLRLIYFSYDVKMKEKGDIPEGYSVSREKKERFSLILESASTNQTSMYLCASTSPSPPYEQYFGPGTRLTVT.

V and J are TRBV9 and TRBJ1-3; D perhaps matches TRBD1 (6 bases). The CDR3 runs to 16 residues. Deletions cut 4 bases from V and 4 bases from J, with 18 bases between. The germline V gene encodes CDR1 SGDLS and CDR2 YYNGEE. CDR3 nucleotide sequence: TGTGCCAGCAGCCCAGGGGTGGGTTTGGGAGGAAACACCATATATTTT. Its protein product is CASSPGVGLGGNTIYF.

This clone was seen just once. The rearrangement links TRBV7-2 to TRBJ2-2; TRBD1 matches at 8 bases. This CDR3 spans 15 amino acids. The trim removed 5 bases at V and 2 bases at J, leaving 4 bases unmatched. The germline CDR1 and CDR2 sequences are SGHTA and FQGNSA. The CDR3 protein is CASSPQGANTGELFF. The CDR3 region has the DNA TGTGCCAGCAGCCCGCAGGGGGCTAACACCGGGGAGCTGTTTTTT.

The gene calls are TRBV7-9 and TRBJ2-5; D is perhaps TRBD1 (5 bases). With 1 base removed from V and 0 bases from J, the gap between germline ends came to 9 bases. The CDR3 extends over 15 amino acids. In germline, CDR1 is SEHNR, CDR2 FQNEAQ (reference sequence). CDR3 amino acids: CASSLGQMYQETQYF. Here the CDR3 DNA reads TGTGCCAGCAGCTTAGGACAGATGTACCAAGAGACCCAGTACTTC. Based on the CDR3 plus reference TRBV7-9 and TRBJ2-5, the full variable domain is DTGVSQNPRHKITKRGQNVTFRCDPISEHNRLYWYRQTLGQGPEFLTYFQNEAQLEKSRLLSDRFSAERPKGSFSTLEIQRTEQGDSAMYLCASSLGQMYQETQYFGPGTRLLVL.

This clone was seen more than once but under ten times. The same CDR3 is also encoded by other DNA sequences in this sample. The rearrangement links TRBV7-8 to TRBJ2-7; D is uncertain. The CDR3 is made up of 13 amino acids. V dropped 1 base and J dropped 2 bases, with 6 bases sitting between them. Germline assignment: CDR1 SGHVS and CDR2 FQNEAQ. DNA of the CDR3: TGTGCCAGCAGCTTAGATCGGGCCTACGAGCAGTACTTC. Translation: CASSLDRAYEQYF.

The J gene is TRBJ2-1, the V gene TRBV24-1; TRBD2 agrees at 8 bases. V gave up 3 bases and J gave up 0 bases; unmatched junction bases: 3. Germline values: CDR1 KGHDR, CDR2 SFDVKD. The CDR3 contains 16 residues. DNA of the CDR3: TGTGCCACCAGTGATGTGCGGGGGGCCTCCTACAATGAGCAGTTCTTC. It yields the protein CATSDVRGASYNEQFF.

V is TRBV18 and J is TRBJ1-4; D not certain. V lost 0 bases to trimming and J lost 8 bases, with 4 bases between them. Germline CDR1 KGHSH, CDR2 LQKENI. The CDR3 has 12 amino acids. The CDR3 DNA follows: TGTGCCAGCTCACCACCCGGGGAAAAACTGTTTTTT. Its translation is CASSPPGEKLFF.

This rearrangement joins TRBV5-6 to TRBJ2-7; TRBD1 matches 7 bases. The CDR3 covers 15 residues. Looked up from germline, CDR1 is SGHDT and CDR2 is YYEEEE. V dropped 0 bases and J dropped 0; count of bases not matched to a gene: 3. The CDR3 sequence is CASSLGGQVSYEQYF. CDR3 in DNA: TGTGCCAGCAGCTTGGGCGGACAGGTCTCCTACGAGCAGTACTTC.